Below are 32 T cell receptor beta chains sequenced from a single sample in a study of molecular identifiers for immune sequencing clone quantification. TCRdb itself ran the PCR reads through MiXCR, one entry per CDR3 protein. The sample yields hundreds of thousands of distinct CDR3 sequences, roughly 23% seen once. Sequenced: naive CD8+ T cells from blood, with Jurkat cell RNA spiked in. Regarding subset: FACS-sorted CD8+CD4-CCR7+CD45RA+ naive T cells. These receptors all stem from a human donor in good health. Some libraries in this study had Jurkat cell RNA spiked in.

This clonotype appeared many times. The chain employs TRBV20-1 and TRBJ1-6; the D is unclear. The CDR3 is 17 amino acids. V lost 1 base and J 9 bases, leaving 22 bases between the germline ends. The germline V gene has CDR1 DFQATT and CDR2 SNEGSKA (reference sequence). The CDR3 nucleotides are TGCAGTGCTAGAGTCGCGGACGGACCCCTTTCGGCTTCACCCCTCCACTTT. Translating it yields CSARVADGPLSASPLHF.

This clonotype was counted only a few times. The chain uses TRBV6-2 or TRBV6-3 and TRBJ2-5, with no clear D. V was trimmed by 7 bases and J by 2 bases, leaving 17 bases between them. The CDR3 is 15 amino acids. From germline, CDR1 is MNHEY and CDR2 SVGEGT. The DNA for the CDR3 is TGTGCCAGCACTAAAGGTGGGCGGCTTCAAGAGACCCAGTACTTC. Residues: CASTKGGRLQETQYF.

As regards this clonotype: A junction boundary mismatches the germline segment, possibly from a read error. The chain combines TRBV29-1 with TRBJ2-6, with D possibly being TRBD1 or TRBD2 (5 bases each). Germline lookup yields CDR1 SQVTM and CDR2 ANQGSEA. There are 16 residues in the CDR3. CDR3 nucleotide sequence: TGCAGCGTTGAAGATAAGATGGATCCCGGGGCCAACGTCCTGACCTTC. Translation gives CSVEDKMDPGANVLTF.

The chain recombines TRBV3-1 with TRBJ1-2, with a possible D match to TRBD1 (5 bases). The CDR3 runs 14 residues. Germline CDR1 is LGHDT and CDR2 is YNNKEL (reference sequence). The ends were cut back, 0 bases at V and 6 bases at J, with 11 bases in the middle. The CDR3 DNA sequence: TGTGCCAGCAGCCAAGAAGACAGAAACCATGGCTACACCTTC. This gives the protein CASSQEDRNHGYTF.

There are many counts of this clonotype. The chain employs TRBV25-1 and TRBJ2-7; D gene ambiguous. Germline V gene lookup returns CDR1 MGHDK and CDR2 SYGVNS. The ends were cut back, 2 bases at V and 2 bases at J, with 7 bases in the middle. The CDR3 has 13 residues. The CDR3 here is CASSEIGAYEQYF. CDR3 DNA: TGTGCCAGCAGTGAAATCGGAGCCTACGAGCAGTACTTC.

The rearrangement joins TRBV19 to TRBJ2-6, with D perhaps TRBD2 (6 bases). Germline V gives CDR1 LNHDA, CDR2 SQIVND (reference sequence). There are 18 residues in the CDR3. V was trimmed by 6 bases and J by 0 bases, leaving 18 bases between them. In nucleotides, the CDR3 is TGTGCCAGTAGCCCCCCGGGACTTCTAACCTCTGGGGCCAACGTCCTGACTTTC. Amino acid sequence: CASSPPGLLTSGANVLTF.

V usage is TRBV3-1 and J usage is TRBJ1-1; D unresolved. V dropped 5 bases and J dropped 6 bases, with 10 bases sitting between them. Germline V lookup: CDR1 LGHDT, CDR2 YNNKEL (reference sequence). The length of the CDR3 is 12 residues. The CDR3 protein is CASSDRGAEAFF. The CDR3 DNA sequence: TGTGCCAGCAGCGACCGTGGGGCTGAAGCTTTCTTT.

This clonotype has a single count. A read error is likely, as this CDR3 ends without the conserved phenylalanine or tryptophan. In DNA form, the CDR3 reads TGCAGCGTTGAAGATCAGGGAGGGAACGAGCAGTACTCC. It codes for CSVEDQGGNEQYS. The chain recombines TRBV29-1 with TRBJ2-7, with 7 bases fitting TRBD2. This CDR3 region has 13 residues. The V gene end was trimmed by 0 bases and the J gene end by 5 bases; junction bases not matched to a gene: 4. Germline V lookup: CDR1 SQVTM, CDR2 ANQGSEA.

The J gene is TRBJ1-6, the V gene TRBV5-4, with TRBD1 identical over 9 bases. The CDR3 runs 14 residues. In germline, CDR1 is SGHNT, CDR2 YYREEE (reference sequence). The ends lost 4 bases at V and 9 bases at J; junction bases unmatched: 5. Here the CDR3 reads CASSDWDRVSPLHF. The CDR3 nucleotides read TGTGCCAGCAGCGATTGGGACAGGGTTTCACCCCTCCACTTT.

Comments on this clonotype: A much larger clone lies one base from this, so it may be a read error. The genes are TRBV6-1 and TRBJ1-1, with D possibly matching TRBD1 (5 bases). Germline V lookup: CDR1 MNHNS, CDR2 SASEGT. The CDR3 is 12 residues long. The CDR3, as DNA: TGTGCCAGCAAGGGACCCTACACTGAAGCTTCCTTT. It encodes CASKGPYTEASF.

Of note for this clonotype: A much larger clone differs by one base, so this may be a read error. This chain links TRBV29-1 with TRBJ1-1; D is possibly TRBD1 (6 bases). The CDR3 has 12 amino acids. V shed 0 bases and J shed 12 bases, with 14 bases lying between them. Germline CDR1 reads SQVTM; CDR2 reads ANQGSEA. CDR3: CSVEDQGRGTFF. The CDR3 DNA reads TGCAGCGTTGAAGACCAGGGGCGAGGAACTTTCTTT.

CDR3 region: CASSQDWPQGAYEQYF. The CDR3 region has the DNA TGCGCCAGCAGCCAAGATTGGCCACAGGGGGCTTACGAGCAGTACTTC. The chain links TRBV4-1 to TRBJ2-7; TRBD1 matches at 9 bases. This CDR3 is built from 16 residues. Germline assignment: CDR1 MGHRA and CDR2 YSYEKL. After removal of 0 bases from V and 4 bases from J, the junction contained 7 bases not matched to a gene.

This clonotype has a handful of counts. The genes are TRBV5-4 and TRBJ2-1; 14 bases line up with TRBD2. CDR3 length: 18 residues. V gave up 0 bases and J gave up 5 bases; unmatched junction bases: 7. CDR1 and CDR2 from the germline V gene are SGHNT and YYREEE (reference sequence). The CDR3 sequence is CASSLDGTSGSSHNEQFF. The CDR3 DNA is TGTGCCAGCAGCTTGGATGGGACTAGCGGGAGTAGCCACAATGAGCAGTTCTTC.

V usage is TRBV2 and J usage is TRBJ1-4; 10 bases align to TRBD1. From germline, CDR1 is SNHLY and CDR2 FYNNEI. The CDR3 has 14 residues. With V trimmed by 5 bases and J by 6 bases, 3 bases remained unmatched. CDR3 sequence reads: CASSTGTGDEKLFF. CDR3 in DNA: TGTGCCAGCAGTACCGGGACAGGGGATGAAAAACTGTTTTTT.

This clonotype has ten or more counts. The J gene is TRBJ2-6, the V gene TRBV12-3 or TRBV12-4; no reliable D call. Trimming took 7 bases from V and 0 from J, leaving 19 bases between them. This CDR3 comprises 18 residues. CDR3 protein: CASTSLLSVLSGANVLTF. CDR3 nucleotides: TGTGCCAGCACTTCCCTCCTTTCGGTTCTCTCTGGGGCCAACGTCCTGACTTTC.

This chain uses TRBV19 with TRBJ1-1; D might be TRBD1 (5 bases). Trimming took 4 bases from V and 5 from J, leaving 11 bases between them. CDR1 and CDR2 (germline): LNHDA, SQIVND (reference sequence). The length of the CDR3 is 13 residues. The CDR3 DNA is TGTGCCAGTAGTAAGTGGGGGGAAACTGAAGCTTTCTTT. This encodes CASSKWGETEAFF.

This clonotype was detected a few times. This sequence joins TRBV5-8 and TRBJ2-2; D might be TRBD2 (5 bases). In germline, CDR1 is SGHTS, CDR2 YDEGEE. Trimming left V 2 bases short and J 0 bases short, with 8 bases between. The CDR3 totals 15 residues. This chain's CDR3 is CASSFGGSNTGELFF. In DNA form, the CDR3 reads TGTGCCAGCAGCTTTGGAGGATCGAACACCGGGGAGCTGTTTTTT. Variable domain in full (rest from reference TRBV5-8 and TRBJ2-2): EAGVTQSPTHLIKTRGQQATLRCSPISGHTSVYWYQQALGLGLQFLLWYDEGEERNRGNFPPRFSGRQFPNYSSELNVNALELEDSALYLCASSFGGSNTGELFFGEGSRLTVL.

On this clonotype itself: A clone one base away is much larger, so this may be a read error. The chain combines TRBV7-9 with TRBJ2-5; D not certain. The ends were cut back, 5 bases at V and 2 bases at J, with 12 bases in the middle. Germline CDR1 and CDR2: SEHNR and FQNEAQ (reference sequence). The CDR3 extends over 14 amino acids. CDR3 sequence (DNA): TGTGCCAGCAGCGTAGTAGTCAGACAAGAGACCCAGTACTTC. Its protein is CASSVVVRQETQYF.

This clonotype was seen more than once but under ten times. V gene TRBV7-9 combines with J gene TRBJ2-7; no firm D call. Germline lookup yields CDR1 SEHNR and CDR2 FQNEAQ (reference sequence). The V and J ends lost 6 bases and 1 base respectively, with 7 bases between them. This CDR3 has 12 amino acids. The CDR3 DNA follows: TGTGCCAGCAGACCCCTATCCTACGAGCAGTACTTC. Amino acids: CASRPLSYEQYF.

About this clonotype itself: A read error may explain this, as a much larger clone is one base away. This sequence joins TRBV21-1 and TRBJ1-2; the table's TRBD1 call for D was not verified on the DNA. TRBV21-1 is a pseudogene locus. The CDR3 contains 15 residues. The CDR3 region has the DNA TGTACCAGCAGCGGAAACGACAGGTTCTGCTATGGCTACACCTTC. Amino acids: CTSSGNDRFCYGYTF.

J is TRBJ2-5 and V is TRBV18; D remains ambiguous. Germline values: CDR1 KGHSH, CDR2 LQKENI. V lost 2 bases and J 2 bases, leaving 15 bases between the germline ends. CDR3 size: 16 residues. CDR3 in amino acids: CASSPRFGQLQETQYF. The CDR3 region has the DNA TGTGCCAGCTCACCAAGGTTTGGGCAGCTACAAGAGACCCAGTACTTC.

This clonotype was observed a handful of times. The CDR3 bases are TGTGCCAGCAGCGCTTGGACTAGCCTCTCCTACGAGCAGTACTTC. It is translated as CASSAWTSLSYEQYF. This chain links TRBV7-2 with TRBJ2-7; 8 bases map to TRBD2. In germline, CDR1 is SGHTA, CDR2 FQGNSA. This CDR3 has 15 residues. The ends lost 5 bases at V and 0 bases at J; junction bases unmatched: 6.

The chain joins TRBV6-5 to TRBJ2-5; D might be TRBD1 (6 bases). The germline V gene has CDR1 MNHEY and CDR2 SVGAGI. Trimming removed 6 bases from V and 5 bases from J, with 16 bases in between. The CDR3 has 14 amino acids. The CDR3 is CASSAGTNPETQYF. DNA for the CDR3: TGTGCCAGCAGCGCCGGGACAAATCCGGAGACCCAGTACTTC.

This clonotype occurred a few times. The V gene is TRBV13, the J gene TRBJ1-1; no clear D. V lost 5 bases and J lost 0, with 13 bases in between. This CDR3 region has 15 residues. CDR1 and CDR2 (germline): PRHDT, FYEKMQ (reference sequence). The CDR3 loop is CASSGQFELNTEAFF. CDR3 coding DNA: TGTGCCAGCAGCGGCCAATTCGAACTGAACACTGAAGCTTTCTTT.

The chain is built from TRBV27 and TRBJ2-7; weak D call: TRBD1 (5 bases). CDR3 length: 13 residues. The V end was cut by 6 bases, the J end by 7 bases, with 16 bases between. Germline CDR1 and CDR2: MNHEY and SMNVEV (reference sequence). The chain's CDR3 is CASSTGFVGEQYF. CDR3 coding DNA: TGTGCCAGCAGCACAGGCTTTGTGGGTGAGCAGTACTTC.

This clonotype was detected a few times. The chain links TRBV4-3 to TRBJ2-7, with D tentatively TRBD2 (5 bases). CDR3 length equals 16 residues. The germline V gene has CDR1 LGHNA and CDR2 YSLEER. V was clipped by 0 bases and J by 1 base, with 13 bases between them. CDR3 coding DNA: TGCGCCAGCAGCCAAGAGTGGCAGTCGGGATCCTACGAGCAGTACTTC. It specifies CASSQEWQSGSYEQYF.

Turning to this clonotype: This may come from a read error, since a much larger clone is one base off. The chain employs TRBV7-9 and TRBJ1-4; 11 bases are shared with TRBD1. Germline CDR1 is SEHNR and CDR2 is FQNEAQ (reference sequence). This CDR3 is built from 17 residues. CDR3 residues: CASSNRDRGIANGKLFF. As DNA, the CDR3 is TGTGCCAGCAGCAACCGGGACAGGGGGATCGCGAATGGAAAACTGTTTTTT.

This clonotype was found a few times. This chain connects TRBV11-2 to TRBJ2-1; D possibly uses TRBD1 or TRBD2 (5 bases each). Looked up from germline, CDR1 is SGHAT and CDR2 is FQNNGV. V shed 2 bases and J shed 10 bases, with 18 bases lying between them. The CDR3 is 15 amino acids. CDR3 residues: CASSLSVGLEGEQFF. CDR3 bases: TGTGCCAGCAGCTTATCAGTAGGATTAGAGGGGGAGCAGTTCTTC.

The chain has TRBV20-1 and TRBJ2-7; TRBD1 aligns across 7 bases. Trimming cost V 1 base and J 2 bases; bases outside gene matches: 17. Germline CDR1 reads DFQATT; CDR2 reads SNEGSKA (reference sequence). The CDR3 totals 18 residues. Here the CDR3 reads CSARGQGDSWYRPYEQYF. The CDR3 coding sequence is TGCAGTGCTAGAGGCCAAGGGGACAGTTGGTACAGGCCCTACGAGCAGTACTTC.

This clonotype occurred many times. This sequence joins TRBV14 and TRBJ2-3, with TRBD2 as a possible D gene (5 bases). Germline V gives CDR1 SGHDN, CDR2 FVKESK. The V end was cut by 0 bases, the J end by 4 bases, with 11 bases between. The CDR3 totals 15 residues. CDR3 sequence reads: CASSQDLALADTQYF. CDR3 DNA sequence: TGTGCCAGCAGCCAAGATCTAGCATTGGCAGATACGCAGTATTTT.

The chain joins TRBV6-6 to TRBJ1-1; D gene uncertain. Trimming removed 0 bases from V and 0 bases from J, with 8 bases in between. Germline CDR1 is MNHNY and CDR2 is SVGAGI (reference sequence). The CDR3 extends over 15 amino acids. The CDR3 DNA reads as TGTGCCAGCAGTTACTCTCGGGGAGTGAACACTGAAGCTTTCTTT. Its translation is CASSYSRGVNTEAFF.

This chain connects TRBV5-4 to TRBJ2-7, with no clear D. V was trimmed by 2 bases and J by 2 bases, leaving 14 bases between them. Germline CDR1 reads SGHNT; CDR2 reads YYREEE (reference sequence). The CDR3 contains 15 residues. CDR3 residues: CASSLRTALPYEQYF. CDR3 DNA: TGTGCCAGCAGCTTACGGACGGCTCTTCCCTACGAGCAGTACTTC.